These 28 T cell receptor beta chains came from one sample sequenced in a study of low-dose radiotherapy and immunotherapy resistance in tumors. TCRs were put through approximately 20 PCR cycles of amplification with Phusion. A constant-region primer and the V-primer adapter served as the primer pair. MiXCR was run by TCRdb on the reads, yielding one entry per CDR3 protein. Here the sample spans approximately 52,000 distinct CDR3 sequences, around a third being singletons. As to time point: after trial treatment. As to treatment: LDRT plus nivolumab, ipilimumab, low-dose cyclophosphamide and aspirin (RACIN trial). The source was PBMCs, collected after low-dose radiotherapy plus immunotherapy. The receptors shown here come from a male donor with rectosigmoid adenocarcinoma.

The genes are TRBV28 and TRBJ2-7; 10 nucleotides match TRBD2. In germline, CDR1 is MDHEN, CDR2 SYDVKM. The CDR3 contains 16 residues. V trimming: 4 bases; J trimming: 4 bases; junction bases outside the gene matches: 10. The CDR3 region has the DNA TGTGCCAGCAGTTCTATACCTAGCGGGAGTTCTTACGAGCAGTACTTC. Protein: CASSSIPSGSSYEQYF.

Regarding this clonotype: A far larger clone lies a single base away; this is likely a read error. This chain links TRBV11-3 with TRBJ2-1; D is undetermined. CDR1 is SGHNT and CDR2 is YENEEA in the germline V gene. This CDR3 is built from 16 residues. CDR3 in amino acids: CASSAEVTYSYNVQFF. CDR3 DNA sequence: TGTGCCAGCAGCGCCGAGGTCACCTACTCCTACAATGTGCAGTTCTTC.

There are many counts of this clonotype. The rearrangement uses TRBV6-2 or TRBV6-3 and TRBJ2-5; the D gene is possibly TRBD2 (6 bases). The germline gives CDR1 MNHEY, CDR2 SVGEGT. V lost 0 bases to trimming and J lost 10 bases, with 18 bases between them. The CDR3 is made up of 15 amino acids. The CDR3 sequence: CASSYSVGSARGQYF. The CDR3 DNA reads TGTGCCAGCAGTTACTCTGTCGGGAGTGCCCGGGGCCAGTACTTC.

The genes are TRBV29-1 and TRBJ2-3; 9 positions match TRBD2. This CDR3 has 13 residues. Germline V CDR1 and CDR2: SQVTM, ANQGSEA. The CDR3 reads CSASGVSTDTQYF. DNA of the CDR3: TGCAGTGCTAGCGGGGTGAGCACAGATACGCAGTATTTT.

This clonotype was seen ten or more times. The rearrangement joins TRBV6-2 or TRBV6-3 to TRBJ2-4, with TRBD1 matching over 9 bases. Per germline, CDR1 MNHEY and CDR2 SVGEGT. The CDR3 covers 15 residues. Losses at the gene ends were 6 bases for V and 6 bases for J; bases not matched to a gene: 9. The chain's CDR3 is CASRSTGGWGNIQYF. The CDR3 nucleotides read TGTGCCAGCAGATCTACAGGGGGCTGGGGAAACATTCAGTACTTC.

About this clonotype: This is likely an artifact of a read error, given a far larger clone one base away. The rearrangement joins TRBV6-5 to TRBJ2-1, with 10 bases that match TRBD2. V gave up 4 bases and J gave up 8 bases; unmatched junction bases: 14. The CDR3 length is 17 residues. Germline-derived CDR1 and CDR2 are MNHEY and SVGAGI. CDR3 in amino acids: CASSLGLWTSGGDEQFF. The CDR3 region has the DNA TGTGCCAGCAGTTTAGGTCTCTGGACTAGCGGTGGGGATGAGCAGTTCTTC.

There are a few counts of this clonotype. The V call is TRBV2, the J call TRBJ2-1; D not resolved. The DNA end is a closer match to TRBJ2-7, so the J assignment may be wrong. CDR3 length: 11 residues. In germline, CDR1 is SNHLY, CDR2 FYNNEI. The DNA for the CDR3 is TGTGCCAGCACAGAAGCCTACGAGCAGTACTTC. Translation gives CASTEAYEQYF.

The genes are TRBV12-3 or TRBV12-4 and TRBJ1-1, with D unresolved. Trimming pared 5 bases from V and 3 bases from J, leaving 22 bases between. This CDR3 region has 17 residues. Written as DNA, the CDR3 is TGTGCCAGCAGTCACACCGACATTCTAACTGGTGACACTGAAGCTTTCTTT. This encodes CASSHTDILTGDTEAFF.

This clonotype was seen many times. The V and J genes are TRBV19 and TRBJ2-4, with 9 bases matching TRBD1. The germline CDR1 and CDR2 sequences are LNHDA and SQIVND (reference sequence). The junction had 8 bases not matched to a gene; V was cut back by 3 bases and J by 2 bases. The CDR3 is made up of 17 amino acids. The CDR3, as DNA: TGTGCCAGTAGTATTATTCTGGGACAGGGACCCAAAAACATTCAGTACTTC. Its translation: CASSIILGQGPKNIQYF.

This clonotype was counted ten times or more. The gene calls are TRBV7-2 and TRBJ1-1; 8 positions match TRBD1. The V gene end was trimmed by 7 bases and the J gene end by 4 bases; junction bases not matched to a gene: 5. Germline CDR1 and CDR2: SGHTA and FQGNSA. The CDR3 length is 13 residues. This CDR3 is CASNRDRLTEAFF. CDR3 sequence (DNA): TGTGCCAGCAACCGGGACAGGCTCACTGAAGCTTTCTTT.

The sample holds a few counts of this clonotype. The V gene is TRBV30, the J gene TRBJ2-1; 7 nucleotides line up with TRBD1. Germline CDR1 reads GTSNPN; CDR2 reads SVGIG (reference sequence). The CDR3 has 19 amino acids. Trimming took 4 bases from V and 0 from J; bases not matched to a gene: 18. The CDR3 nucleotides are TGTGCCTGGACAGGGACAGCCCCCAGGGGGAAGAGCTCCTACAATGAGCAGTTCTTC. Amino acids: CAWTGTAPRGKSSYNEQFF.

The V call is TRBV28, the J call TRBJ2-2, with 10 nucleotides matching TRBD1. Germline V gene data show CDR1 as MDHEN and CDR2 as SYDVKM. The CDR3 totals 15 residues. V was clipped by 6 bases and J by 5 bases; unmatched bases: 6. The CDR3 here is CASRVWDRGTGELFF. In DNA form, the CDR3 reads TGTGCCAGCAGGGTTTGGGACAGGGGAACCGGGGAGCTGTTTTTT.

V gene TRBV20-1 combines with J gene TRBJ1-6; no clear D gene. V lost 1 base and J 5 bases, leaving 15 bases between the germline ends. The germline CDR1 and CDR2 sequences are DFQATT and SNEGSKA (reference sequence). The CDR3 length is 16 residues. CDR3 sequence: CSARVGHSLDNSPLHF. In nucleotides, the CDR3 is TGCAGTGCTAGAGTCGGCCATTCCCTAGATAATTCACCCCTCCACTTT.

The V and J genes are TRBV7-2 and TRBJ2-5; 9 bases align to TRBD2. In germline, CDR1 is SGHTA, CDR2 FQGNSA. V dropped 0 bases and J dropped 5; count of bases not matched to a gene: 13. CDR3 size: 18 residues. As DNA, the CDR3 is TGTGCCAGCAGCTTAGCGGGTCTTAGCGGGAGTGCGGGGGAGACCCAGTACTTC. It yields the protein CASSLAGLSGSAGETQYF.

The chain employs TRBV5-3 and TRBJ2-1, with 7 positions matching TRBD1. TRBV5-3 is annotated as an ORF whose role is uncertain. CDR3 length equals 14 residues. V trimming: 8 bases; J trimming: 3 bases; junction bases outside the gene matches: 8. In nucleotides, the CDR3 is TGTGCCAGCAGCCAACGGACAGGCTACAATGAGCAGTTCTTC. Encoded protein: CASSQRTGYNEQFF.

At least ten counts were recorded for this clonotype. The chain combines TRBV24-1 with TRBJ2-1; 7 positions match TRBD2. After removal of 4 bases from V and 5 bases from J, the junction contained 10 bases not matched to a gene. The CDR3 runs to 16 residues. The germline V gene encodes CDR1 KGHDR and CDR2 SFDVKD. DNA for the CDR3: TGTGCCACCAGTGACCCTGGGCTAGCGGCTGACAATGAGCAGTTCTTC. Its translation: CATSDPGLAADNEQFF.

The gene calls are TRBV28 and TRBJ2-5, with D possibly TRBD2 on 6 matching bases. V dropped 5 bases and J dropped 1 base, with 14 bases sitting between them. This CDR3 spans 15 amino acids. Germline V gene sequence: CDR1 MDHEN, CDR2 SYDVKM. The chain's CDR3 is CASSRQTSFQETQYF. The CDR3 region has the DNA TGTGCCAGCAGTCGTCAGACTAGTTTCCAAGAGACCCAGTACTTC.

Ten or more counts support this clonotype. The chain links TRBV5-4 to TRBJ2-7; D call uncertain. The V gene's germline CDR1 is SGHNT and CDR2 YYREEE (reference sequence). V was clipped by 0 bases and J by 4 bases, with 8 bases between them. The CDR3 totals 13 residues. DNA for the CDR3: TGTGCCAGCAGCTTGGAATATGGATACGAGCAGTACTTC. Translation gives CASSLEYGYEQYF.

Many counts were recorded for this clonotype. The CDR3 loop is CASRTNGETQYF. The CDR3 DNA is TGCGCCAGCAGGACGAATGGAGAGACCCAGTACTTC. The chain combines TRBV5-1 with TRBJ2-5; no clear D gene. V was trimmed by 5 bases and J by 4 bases, leaving 9 bases between them. Germline loops: CDR1 SGHRS, CDR2 YFSETQ. This CDR3 has 12 residues.

This clonotype was seen ten or more times. The chain employs TRBV7-8 and TRBJ1-1; 9 bases agree with TRBD1. The CDR3 runs 16 residues. Germline CDR1 SGHVS, CDR2 FQNEAQ. With 5 bases clipped from V and 4 bases from J, the junction kept 11 bases outside the gene matches. The CDR3 is CASSNSPGQGSTEAFF. DNA for the CDR3: TGTGCCAGCAGCAACAGCCCCGGACAGGGGTCCACTGAAGCTTTCTTT.

This clonotype was seen repeatedly, ten times or more. The chain carries TRBV24-1 and TRBJ2-7; 9 bases are a match to TRBD1. Looked up from germline, CDR1 is KGHDR and CDR2 is SFDVKD. Trimming removed 3 bases from V and 4 bases from J; junction bases left unmatched: 6. The CDR3 is made up of 15 amino acids. The CDR3 spells CATSDARDRVYEQYF. In nucleotides, the CDR3 is TGTGCCACCAGTGATGCGCGGGACAGGGTATACGAGCAGTACTTC.

This clonotype was observed a handful of times. The gene calls are TRBV28 and TRBJ2-1; 11 bases fit TRBD2. The CDR3 runs to 16 residues. Per the germline V gene, CDR1 is MDHEN and CDR2 is SYDVKM. After removal of 5 bases from V and 9 bases from J, the junction contained 12 bases not matched to a gene. This CDR3 is CASSAGGLAVPFEQFF. CDR3 bases: TGTGCCAGCAGTGCGGGGGGACTAGCGGTTCCCTTTGAGCAGTTCTTC.

This clonotype was observed many times. This chain connects TRBV6-6 to TRBJ2-2, with D perhaps TRBD2 (5 bases). V was trimmed by 0 bases and J by 7 bases, leaving 9 bases between them. This CDR3 has 14 amino acids. Germline CDR1 MNHNY, CDR2 SVGAGI (reference sequence). The chain's CDR3 is CASSYSGGGGELFF. Written as DNA, the CDR3 is TGTGCCAGCAGTTACTCGGGCGGAGGCGGGGAGCTGTTTTTT.

The J gene is TRBJ2-7, the V gene TRBV28, with 7 nucleotides matching TRBD1. This CDR3 contains 12 residues. V trimming: 7 bases; J trimming: 3 bases; junction bases outside the gene matches: 3. CDR1 is MDHEN and CDR2 is SYDVKM in the germline V gene. CDR3 protein: CASTGTDYEQYF. CDR3 DNA sequence: TGTGCCAGCACCGGGACAGACTACGAGCAGTACTTC.

The chain carries TRBV6-2 or TRBV6-3 and TRBJ1-2; D uncertain. Trimming left V 5 bases short and J 5 bases short, with 18 bases between. Germline V lookup: CDR1 MNHEY, CDR2 SVGEGT. This CDR3 is built from 15 residues. The CDR3 loop reads CASSEARTDFYGYTF. In DNA, the CDR3 is TGTGCCAGCAGTGAAGCGAGGACGGATTTTTATGGCTACACCTTC.

The chain carries TRBV7-2 and TRBJ2-3; 7 nucleotides match TRBD1. V shed 6 bases and J 2 bases; nucleotides not matched to a gene: 8. Per germline, CDR1 SGHTA and CDR2 FQGNSA. The CDR3 consists of 15 residues. CDR3 coding DNA: TGTGCCAGCAGTCCCACAGGGGTGAACACAGATACGCAGTATTTT. Translating it yields CASSPTGVNTDTQYF.

Details on this clonotype: This likely stems from a read error, as it lies one base from a far larger clone. The V call is TRBV28, the J call TRBJ2-1, with 9 nucleotides matching TRBD1. In germline, CDR1 is MDHEN, CDR2 SYDVKM. V lost 5 bases and J lost 10; bases outside the gene matches: 15. There are 16 residues in the CDR3. For the CDR3, the DNA is TGTGCCAGCAGTACGTCCGGGACAGGGAAAACCTACGAGCAGTTCTTC. Translating it yields CASSTSGTGKTYEQFF.

This clonotype was counted ten times or more. The chain employs TRBV6-2 or TRBV6-3 and TRBJ2-2, with D unresolved. V was cut by 2 bases and J by 4 bases, with 8 bases left in between. Looked up from germline, CDR1 is MNHEY and CDR2 is SVGEGT. The CDR3 covers 14 residues. DNA of the CDR3: TGTGCCAGCAGTTACAGGGCGCTCACCGGGGAGCTGTTTTTT. Translated, it gives CASSYRALTGELFF.